The 7 T cell receptor beta chains reported below all come from one sample, sequenced in a study of response to subunit inactivated influenza vaccine. TCRdb fed the RT-PCR reads into MiXCR, producing one record per CDR3 protein. The table records about 500,000 distinct CDR3 sequences, approximately 15% of them present only once. Sequences were derived from CD4+ T cells sorted from PBMCs, sampled about 24 months after vaccination. The receptor source for this set is a man between 50 and 75 years old who received an inactivated influenza vaccine.

This clonotype was detected a few times. The chain links TRBV10-3 to TRBJ1-3, with a tentative D call TRBD1 (6 bases). The CDR3 totals 15 residues. Germline-derived CDR1 and CDR2 are ENHRY and SYGVKD. V dropped 8 bases and J dropped 2 bases, with 16 bases sitting between them. The CDR3 reads CAIETGASTGNTIYF. The CDR3 DNA reads TGTGCCATCGAAACGGGGGCTAGCACTGGAAACACCATATATTTT.

The genes are TRBV20-1 and TRBJ1-1, with TRBD1 as a possible D gene (5 bases). V was cut by 1 base and J by 8 bases, with 11 bases left in between. The CDR3 has 12 amino acids. CDR1 is DFQATT and CDR2 is SNEGSKA in the germline V gene (reference sequence). CDR3 residues: CSARGQGLEAFF. DNA for the CDR3: TGCAGTGCTAGAGGGCAGGGCCTAGAAGCTTTCTTT.

This clonotype has only a few counts. The chain couples TRBV20-1 to TRBJ1-1; possibly TRBD1 for D (6 bases). Trimming left V 5 bases short and J 5 bases short, with 18 bases between. Germline V gives CDR1 DFQATT, CDR2 SNEGSKA (reference sequence). There are 14 residues in the CDR3. Here the CDR3 DNA reads TGCAGTGCTCCCCGGCTGGGGGCGTCGACTGAAGCTTTCTTT. This translates into CSAPRLGASTEAFF.

The chain employs TRBV29-1 and TRBJ2-3; 11 bases agree with TRBD2. V shed 4 bases and J 5 bases; nucleotides not matched to a gene: 11. Looked up from germline, CDR1 is SQVTM and CDR2 is ANQGSEA. The CDR3 covers 16 residues. Here the CDR3 DNA reads TGCAGCGTTGGTCGTCTAGCGGGGGGACCGGTAGATACGCAGTATTTT. Its translation: CSVGRLAGGPVDTQYF.

This clonotype was counted only a few times. The chain combines TRBV28 with TRBJ1-4; 7 positions match TRBD1. Germline V gives CDR1 MDHEN, CDR2 SYDVKM. The CDR3 runs 17 residues. V shed 5 bases, J shed 3 bases, and the junction held 12 bases outside the gene matches. The DNA for the CDR3 is TGTGCCAGCAGTAAACAGGGGAGGACGTTTGCTAATGAAAAACTGTTTTTT. Translating it yields CASSKQGRTFANEKLFF.

The chain couples TRBV10-3 to TRBJ2-1; 10 bases agree with TRBD2. V lost 4 bases, J lost 5 bases, and 2 bases stayed unmatched. The germline gives CDR1 ENHRY, CDR2 SYGVKD. The CDR3 contains 14 residues. The CDR3 nucleotides are TGTGCCATCAGTGTAGCGGGAGGTAACAATGAGCAGTTCTTC. It yields the protein CAISVAGGNNEQFF.

This rearrangement joins TRBV10-3 to TRBJ2-2, with TRBD1 matching 8 bases. Germline loops: CDR1 ENHRY, CDR2 SYGVKD. Trimming cost V 6 bases and J 2 bases; bases outside gene matches: 5. CDR3 size: 15 residues. The CDR3 reads CAIRGTGHNTGELFF. The CDR3, as DNA: TGTGCCATCAGGGGGACAGGACATAACACCGGGGAGCTGTTTTTT.